Each of the 10 T cell receptor beta chains below was sequenced from the same sample in a study of T cell changes during pregnancy in multiple sclerosis. Clones were sequenced by immunoSEQ multiplex PCR, and TCRdb holds only the in-frame ones, with some missing. The sample consists of approximately 35,000 clones, 91% of them appearing once. Sequences were derived from CD4+ T cells from peripheral blood mononuclear cells, sampled in the third trimester of pregnancy. The receptors were sampled from a female donor in good health, enrolled as a control in a pregnancy study.

The chain has TRBV7-3 and TRBJ2-3; D ambiguous. The CDR3 covers 14 residues. CDR1 SGHTA and CDR2 FQGTGA come from the germline V gene. V was pared by 3 bases and J by 5 bases, with 12 bases between. The CDR3: CASSFRDTQDTQYF. The CDR3, as DNA: TGTGCCAGCAGCTTTAGAGACACCCAAGATACGCAGTATTTT.

V gene TRBV6-6 combines with J gene TRBJ1-2, with D unresolved. Trimming removed 6 bases at V and 0 bases at J, with 8 bases between. The germline gives CDR1 MNHNY, CDR2 SVGAGI (reference sequence). The CDR3 sequence is 13 residues long. In DNA form, the CDR3 reads TGTGCCAGCAGCAGCGACTCTAACTATGGCTACACCTTC. It yields the protein CASSSDSNYGYTF.

The rearrangement joins TRBV5-1 to TRBJ2-3; 13 bases map to TRBD2. Per the germline V gene, CDR1 is SGHRS and CDR2 is YFSETQ. The CDR3 has 15 amino acids. The trim removed 3 bases at V and 5 bases at J, leaving 3 bases unmatched. In DNA, the CDR3 is TGCGCCAGCAGCTCCGGACTAGCGGGGGAAGATACGCAGTATTTT. Protein: CASSSGLAGEDTQYF.

The chain has TRBV5-1 and TRBJ2-7; D not resolved. The CDR3 is 16 amino acids. Germline V gene sequence: CDR1 SGHRS, CDR2 YFSETQ. V gave up 2 bases and J gave up 0 bases, with 15 bases separating them. The CDR3 loop reads CASSFNLASGSYEQYF. CDR3 DNA sequence: TGCGCCAGCAGCTTTAATTTGGCATCGGGCTCCTACGAGCAGTACTTC.

This clone appeared a few times. This rearrangement joins TRBV28 to TRBJ1-1; D is undetermined. The CDR3 is 12 residues long. Germline values: CDR1 MDHEN, CDR2 SYDVKM. The V end was cut by 7 bases, the J end by 8 bases, with 14 bases between. In DNA form, the CDR3 reads TGTGCCAGCATTCACGGCGGATTAGAAGCTTTCTTT. Its protein product is CASIHGGLEAFF.

The chain couples TRBV18 to TRBJ1-1, with 7 nucleotides matching TRBD1. The germline CDR1 and CDR2 sequences are KGHSH and LQKENI. The CDR3 loop spans 16 amino acids. J was trimmed by 2 bases and V by 3 bases; bases with no gene match: 9. CDR3 coding DNA: TGTGCCAGCTCACCCCCCCGACAGGGCCTTAACACTGAAGCTTTCTTT. Amino acids: CASSPPRQGLNTEAFF.

V usage is TRBV4-1 and J usage is TRBJ1-4; D uncertain. The V end lost 4 bases, the J end lost 10 bases, and 22 bases lay between the germline ends. This CDR3 comprises 16 residues. The germline V gene encodes CDR1 MGHRA and CDR2 YSYEKL. The CDR3 is CASSPSLDIMDGKLFF. The CDR3 DNA reads as TGCGCCAGCAGCCCTAGTCTAGATATAATGGATGGAAAACTGTTTTTT.

The rearrangement links TRBV4-1 to TRBJ2-1; weak D call: TRBD2 (5 bases). V lost 5 bases and J lost 8, with 22 bases in between. This CDR3 has 16 residues. CDR1 is MGHRA, CDR2 YSYEKL, per germline. The CDR3 spells CASSYPQKSGRDEQFF. The CDR3 coding sequence is TGCGCCAGCAGCTACCCGCAGAAATCGGGAAGGGATGAGCAGTTCTTC.

The chain has TRBV19 and TRBJ2-1, with 7 bases lining up with TRBD2. This CDR3 spans 14 amino acids. Trimming took 10 bases from V and 4 from J; bases not matched to a gene: 10. Germline CDR1 is LNHDA and CDR2 is SQIVND (reference sequence). The CDR3 coding sequence is TGTGCCACTGGGGCGGGGGTTGCGTACAATGAGCAGTTCTTC. As protein: CATGAGVAYNEQFF.

CDR3 nucleotide sequence: TGTGCCAGCAGTCCCGCCCTAGGAGCTCAGCCCCAGCATTTT. Protein: CASSPALGAQPQHF. The chain uses TRBV28 and TRBJ1-5; D uncertain. V was clipped by 5 bases and J by 6 bases, with 14 bases between them. The CDR3 runs to 14 residues. Looked up from germline, CDR1 is MDHEN and CDR2 is SYDVKM.